One sample yielded the 5 T cell receptor beta chains listed below, sequenced in a study of cytomegalovirus exposure and HLA in healthy donors. The method was immunoSEQ multiplex PCR; TCRdb's version includes in-frame clones alone and lacks a portion of them. The sample has under 85,000 clones; around 94% are singletons. The sequenced sample was PBMCs. The receptors were gathered from a woman between 18 and 29 years old in good health and CMV-seropositive.

The chain couples TRBV6-5 to TRBJ2-3, with 7 bases aligning to TRBD2. J was trimmed by 2 bases and V by 5 bases; bases with no gene match: 4. The germline CDR1 and CDR2 sequences are MNHEY and SVGAGI. This CDR3 has 14 amino acids. CDR3 amino acids: CASSQTSLTDTQYF. The CDR3 nucleotides read TGTGCCAGCAGTCAGACTAGCCTCACAGATACGCAGTATTTT.

The rearrangement links TRBV6-5 to TRBJ2-1, with TRBD2 identical over 12 bases. Germline loops: CDR1 MNHEY, CDR2 SVGAGI. The CDR3 is made up of 15 amino acids. V was clipped by 9 bases and J by 2 bases; unmatched bases: 5. CDR3 DNA: TGTGCCAGTCGACTAGCGGGAGCCACCTACAATGAGCAGTTCTTC. Its translation: CASRLAGATYNEQFF.

The chain has TRBV11-2 and TRBJ2-3; 7 nucleotides line up with TRBD2. The germline V gene encodes CDR1 SGHAT and CDR2 FQNNGV. The CDR3 runs 15 residues. Trimming at V came to 4 bases and at J to 3 bases, leaving 7 bases not matched to a gene. The CDR3 coding sequence is TGTGCCAGCAGCTACCGGGACTACCATACAGATACGCAGTATTTT. Its translation: CASSYRDYHTDTQYF.

This chain uses TRBV4-3 with TRBJ1-2; tentative D call: TRBD1 (6 bases). This CDR3 is built from 16 residues. Per the germline V gene, CDR1 is LGHNA and CDR2 is YSLEER. Deletions cut 4 bases from V and 4 bases from J, with 19 bases between. CDR3 sequence (DNA): TGCGCCAGCAGCCGAGAAAACCCACAGGGTGCCTATGGCTACACCTTC. Protein: CASSRENPQGAYGYTF.

The gene calls are TRBV6-1 and TRBJ1-3; D gene ambiguous. V lost 2 bases and J 4 bases, leaving 12 bases between the germline ends. The germline CDR1 and CDR2 sequences are MNHNS and SASEGT. This CDR3 has 15 residues. CDR3 protein: CASSELAAGGNTIYF. The CDR3 DNA follows: TGTGCCAGCAGTGAATTGGCAGCGGGGGGAAACACCATATATTTT.